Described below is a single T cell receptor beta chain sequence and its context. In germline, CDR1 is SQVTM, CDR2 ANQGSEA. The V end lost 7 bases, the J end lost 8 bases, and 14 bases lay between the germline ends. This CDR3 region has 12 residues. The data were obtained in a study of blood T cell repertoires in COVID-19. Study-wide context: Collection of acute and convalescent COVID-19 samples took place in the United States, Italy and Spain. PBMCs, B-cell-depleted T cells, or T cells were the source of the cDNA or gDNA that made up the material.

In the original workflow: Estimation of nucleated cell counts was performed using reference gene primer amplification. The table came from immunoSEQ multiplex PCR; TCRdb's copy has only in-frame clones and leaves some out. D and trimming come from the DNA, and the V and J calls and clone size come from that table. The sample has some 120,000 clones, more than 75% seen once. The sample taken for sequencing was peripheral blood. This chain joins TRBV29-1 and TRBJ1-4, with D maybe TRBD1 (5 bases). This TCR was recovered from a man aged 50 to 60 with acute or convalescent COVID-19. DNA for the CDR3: TGCAGCGGGGGCCACCAGAGGGAAAAACTGTTTTTT. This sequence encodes CSGGHQREKLFF.